The sequence of this T cell receptor beta chain was determined in a study of blood T cells in healthy people across ages. Study-level results: Strongly correlated with naive T cell percentage was TCR beta diversity.

As to this clonotype: Its target is not known.

Next came a second PCR, run for about 6 to 12 cycles, which used a sample-barcoded 5' primer along with a J-beta primer mix. Through a template-switch adaptor with 12 random nucleotides, each cDNA molecule received a tag. Using its own MiXCR run on the 5' RACE reads, TCRdb lists one record per CDR3 protein. There are roughly 1.4 million distinct CDR3 sequences in the sample; around 55% occur only once, and under 8.5% lies in the top ten. The sample providers were healthy Caucasian people from Russia, aged about 6 to 95. Samples had at least 6 million PBMCs isolated from them. This clonotype was sampled from a man in his late teens or twenties in good health. Specimen: blood.

The CDR3 region is CASSDWDSSSSYEQYF. The DNA for the CDR3 is TGTGCCAGCAGCGACTGGGACAGCTCCTCCTCCTACGAGCAGTACTTC. The rearrangement links TRBV11-2 to TRBJ2-7, with TRBD1 matching over 7 bases. Unmatched junction bases numbered 10, after V lost 5 bases and J lost 0 bases. Looked up from germline, CDR1 is SGHAT and CDR2 is FQNNGV. This CDR3 region has 16 residues.